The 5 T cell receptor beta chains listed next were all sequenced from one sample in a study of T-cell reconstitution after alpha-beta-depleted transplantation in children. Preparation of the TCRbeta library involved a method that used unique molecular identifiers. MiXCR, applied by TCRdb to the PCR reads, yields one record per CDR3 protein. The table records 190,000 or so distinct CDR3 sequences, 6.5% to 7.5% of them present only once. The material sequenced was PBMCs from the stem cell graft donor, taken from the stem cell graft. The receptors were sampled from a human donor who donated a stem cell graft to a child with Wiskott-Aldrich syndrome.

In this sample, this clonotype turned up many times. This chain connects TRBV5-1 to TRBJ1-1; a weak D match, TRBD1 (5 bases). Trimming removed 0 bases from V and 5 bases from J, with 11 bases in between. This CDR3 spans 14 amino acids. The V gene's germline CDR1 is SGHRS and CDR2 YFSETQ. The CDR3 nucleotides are TGCGCCAGCAGCTTGGGAGGGGCTGATACTGAAGCTTTCTTT. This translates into CASSLGGADTEAFF.

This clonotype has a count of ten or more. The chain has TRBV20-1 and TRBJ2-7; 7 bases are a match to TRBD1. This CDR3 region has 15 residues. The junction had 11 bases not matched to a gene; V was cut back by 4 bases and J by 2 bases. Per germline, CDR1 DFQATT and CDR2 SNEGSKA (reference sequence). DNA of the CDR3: TGCAGTGCTAATGACAGGGAATTAGGCCCCTACGAGCAGTACTTC. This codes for CSANDRELGPYEQYF.

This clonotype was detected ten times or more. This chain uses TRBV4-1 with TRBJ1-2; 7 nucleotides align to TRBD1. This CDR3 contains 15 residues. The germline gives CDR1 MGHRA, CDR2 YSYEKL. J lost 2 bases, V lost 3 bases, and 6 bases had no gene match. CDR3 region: CASSHGETGNYGYTF. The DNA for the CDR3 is TGCGCCAGCAGCCATGGGGAGACAGGGAACTATGGCTACACCTTC.

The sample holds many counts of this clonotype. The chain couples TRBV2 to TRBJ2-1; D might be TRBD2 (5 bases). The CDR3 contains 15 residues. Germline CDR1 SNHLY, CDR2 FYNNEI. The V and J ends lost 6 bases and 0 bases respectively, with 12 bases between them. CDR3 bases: TGTGCCAGCAGAGCGCTTGGGAGCTCCTACAATGAGCAGTTCTTC. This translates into CASRALGSSYNEQFF.

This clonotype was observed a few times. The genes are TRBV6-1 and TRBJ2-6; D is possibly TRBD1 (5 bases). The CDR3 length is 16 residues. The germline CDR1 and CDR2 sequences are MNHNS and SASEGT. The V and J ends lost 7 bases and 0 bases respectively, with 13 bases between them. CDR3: CASMGPSRSGANVLTF. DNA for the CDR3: TGTGCCAGCATGGGGCCCTCACGCTCTGGGGCCAACGTCCTGACTTTC.